This TCR beta chain was found in a study of shared clonotypes between healthy human individuals. Turning to the study itself: There were three CD4 naive, three CD4 memory, two CD8 naive and one CD8 memory plates per donor.

Libraries were prepared by immunoSEQ multiplex PCR; TCRdb keeps only in-frame clonotypes and omits some of them. Seen here are 500,000 or so clones, more than 95% observed once, and the top ten hold about 0.059%. Findings of the study overall: Memory subsets had estimated richness that was generally smaller than that of naive subsets. Sampling included only blood; tissue repertoires likely differ. Non-shared clonotypes showed lower generation probabilities than clonotypes common to all four donors.

Of note for this clone: Its antigen is currently unknown.

Germline V gene data show CDR1 as DFQATT and CDR2 as SNEGSKA (reference sequence). This CDR3 is 10 amino acids long. V was shortened by 5 bases and J by 6 bases, with 6 bases between the two germline ends. The chain carries TRBV20-1 and TRBJ2-3; the D is unclear. Sequenced sample: naive CD4+ T cells sorted from blood. The subset denotes: CD45RA+ positively selected. The sequence was collected from a woman aged 25 to 45 in good health. DNA of the CDR3: TGCAGTGCTTCCATGGATACGCAGTATTTT. Its protein product is CSASMDTQYF.